Below are 11 T cell receptor beta chains sequenced from a single sample in a study of CXCR4 blockade with PD-1 therapy in pancreatic cancer (dated by TCRdb to the late 2010s). Library preparation used the immunoSEQ multiplex PCR assay. Sourced from immuneACCESS, this table was stored by TCRdb with only in-frame sequences that have V and J called. A share of the clones is absent; for the studies checked, an unresolved V gene accounts for under half, and the remainder has no known explanation. The sample table contains about 2,100 clones; only one count was recorded for about 54% of them. Less than 35% of the sample is in the top ten clones. Sequencing was carried out using tumor tissue. The receptor source for this set is a human donor with pancreatic ductal adenocarcinoma.

This clone was observed a handful of times. This chain connects TRBV28 to TRBJ1-1; TRBD1 agrees at 9 bases. Trimming at V came to 4 bases and at J to 4 bases, leaving 7 bases not matched to a gene. This CDR3 has 15 residues. Germline CDR1 MDHEN, CDR2 SYDVKM. CDR3 nucleotides: TGTGCCAGCAGTTCCGGGACAGGGACAGTCACTGAAGCTTTCTTT. This codes for CASSSGTGTVTEAFF. Full variable domain (rest looked up from reference TRBV28 and TRBJ1-1): DVKVTQSSRYLVKRTGEKVFLECVQDMDHENMFWYRQDPGLGLRLIYFSYDVKMKEKGDIPEGYSVSREKKERFSLILESASTNQTSMYLCASSSGTGTVTEAFFGQGTRLTVV.

This rearrangement joins TRBV30 to TRBJ2-6; possibly TRBD1 for D (6 bases). Trimming shortened V by 5 bases and J by 0 bases, and 14 bases separated the two germline ends. The germline V gene encodes CDR1 GTSNPN and CDR2 SVGIG (reference sequence). The CDR3 loop spans 16 amino acids. The CDR3 here is CAWGGQSISGANVLTF. DNA of the CDR3: TGTGCCTGGGGAGGACAGAGTATCTCTGGGGCCAACGTCCTGACTTTC.

This clone came up once. This chain links TRBV19 with TRBJ2-6; D may correspond to TRBD1 or TRBD2 (5 bases each). Per the germline V gene, CDR1 is LNHDA and CDR2 is SQIVND (reference sequence). V was cut by 3 bases and J by 0 bases, with 12 bases left in between. The CDR3 contains 17 residues. The CDR3 nucleotides read TGTGCCAGTAGTATTGGTCGGGGACGCTCTGGGGCCAACGTCCTGACTTTC. Translating gives CASSIGRGRSGANVLTF.

This clone was seen a few times. This chain connects TRBV19 to TRBJ1-5, with TRBD1 identical over 7 bases. Per the germline V gene, CDR1 is LNHDA and CDR2 is SQIVND (reference sequence). The CDR3 is 15 residues long. V trimming: 2 bases; J trimming: 3 bases; junction bases outside the gene matches: 4. The CDR3 reads CASSIQGDPNQPQHF. CDR3 nucleotide sequence: TGTGCCAGTAGTATACAGGGGGATCCCAATCAGCCCCAGCATTTT.

V gene TRBV1 combines with J gene TRBJ1-6; the DNA was not used to check the table's D call, TRBD1. TRBV1 is tagged as a pseudogene. The CDR3 is 12 amino acids. CDR3 sequence: CASSQGNRHLHF. The CDR3 DNA reads as TGCGCCAGCAGCCAAGGGAACAGGCACCTCCACTTT.

This clone was seen a handful of times. The V gene is TRBV6-8, the J gene TRBJ2-5; 9 positions match TRBD1. Germline CDR1 is MNHGY and CDR2 is SAAAGT. The CDR3 is 14 amino acids. The J segment lost 2 bases and the V segment lost 10 bases, leaving 8 bases of the junction unmatched. CDR3 DNA: TGTGCCATCAGGAGAGACAGGGGGCAAGAGACCCAGTACTTC. The encoded protein is CAIRRDRGQETQYF.

This clone was detected only once. Written as DNA, the CDR3 is TGTGCCAGTAGCTCGTGGGGGAACGAGCAGTACTTC. Amino acids: CASSSWGNEQYF. The chain links TRBV19 to TRBJ2-7; D is perhaps TRBD1 or TRBD2 (5 bases each). CDR1 is LNHDA, CDR2 SQIVND, per germline (reference sequence). This CDR3 is built from 12 residues. V lost 6 bases and J lost 5, with 11 bases in between.

CDR3 residues: CASSPRDRVGGLQYF. CDR3 bases: TGTGCCAGCTCACCACGAGACAGGGTAGGAGGTTTGCAGTACTTC. The chain employs TRBV18 and TRBJ2-7; 7 bases are a match to TRBD1. The CDR3 runs 15 residues. Germline V gene sequence: CDR1 KGHSH, CDR2 LQKENI. Trimming at V came to 1 base and at J to 9 bases, leaving 12 bases not matched to a gene.

V is TRBV18 and J is TRBJ2-7; D could derive from TRBD1 or TRBD2 (5 bases each). Per the germline V gene, CDR1 is KGHSH and CDR2 is LQKENI. V gave up 3 bases and J gave up 0 bases, with 15 bases separating them. There are 16 residues in the CDR3. CDR3 amino acids: CASSPGRLQSSYEQYF. For the CDR3, the DNA is TGTGCCAGCTCACCGGGACGGCTACAAAGCTCCTACGAGCAGTACTTC.

This chain connects TRBV15 to TRBJ1-4, with 7 positions matching TRBD1. Trimming at V came to 3 bases and at J to 4 bases, leaving 5 bases not matched to a gene. CDR1 and CDR2 (germline): LNHNV, YYDKDF (reference sequence). This CDR3 has 15 amino acids. CDR3 DNA: TGTGCCACCAGCAGGGGAGACAGGGATAATGAAAAACTGTTTTTT. Protein product: CATSRGDRDNEKLFF.

This chain links TRBV4-1 with TRBJ2-7; 10 nucleotides agree with TRBD1. V lost 5 bases to trimming and J lost 4 bases; unmatched junction nucleotides: 11. Germline CDR1 reads MGHRA; CDR2 reads YSYEKL. This CDR3 spans 16 amino acids. CDR3 DNA: TGCGCCAGCAGCTATTCCGGGACAGGGGAGTCATACGAGCAGTACTTC. Translated, it gives CASSYSGTGESYEQYF.